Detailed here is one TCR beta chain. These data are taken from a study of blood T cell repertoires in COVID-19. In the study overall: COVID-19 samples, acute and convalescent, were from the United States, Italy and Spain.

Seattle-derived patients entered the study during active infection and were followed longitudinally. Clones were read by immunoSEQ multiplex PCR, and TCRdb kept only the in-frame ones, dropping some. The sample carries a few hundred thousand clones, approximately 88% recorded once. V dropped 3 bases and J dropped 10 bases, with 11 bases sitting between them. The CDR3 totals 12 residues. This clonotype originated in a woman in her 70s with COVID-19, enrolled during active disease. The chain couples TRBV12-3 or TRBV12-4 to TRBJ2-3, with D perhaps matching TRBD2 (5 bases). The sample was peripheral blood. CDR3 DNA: TGTGCCAGCAGTTTCGAGGGTAGGGCGCAGTATTTT. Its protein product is CASSFEGRAQYF.